This TCR beta chain came from a study of spatial heterogeneity in lung cancer (dated by TCRdb to the late 2010s). At the level of the whole study: More beta-chain than alpha-chain transcripts were consistently detected, likely reflecting higher beta-chain transcript abundance. In the raw uncorrected reads, each unique combination of TCR and UMI appeared on average more than ten times. TCR alpha and beta repertoires were quantitatively compared across multiple tumor regions, matched nontumor lung and blood in non-small cell lung cancer. Nonsynonymous mutation counts, determined by whole-exome sequencing of tumor tissue, were related to features of the TCR repertoire. Both alpha and beta chains were TCR-sequenced in samples taken at surgery, namely 220 tumor regions, around 64 matched nontumor lung samples and approximately 58 PBMC samples.

The full study reports these points: Confirming at a functional level the hypothesis that regional TCRs recognize regional mutations was considered to require additional single-cell paired TCR alpha and beta sequencing. Ubiquitous expanded tumor TCRs showed up in blood more often at tumor resection than at routine follow-up.

Library method: 5' RACE. TCRdb records NextSeq 500 as the sequencer. In the TCR library protocol, a unique molecular identifier was attached to each TCR cDNA molecule so that PCR and sequencing errors could be corrected. Concerning the study's data processing: TCR identification, UMI-based error correction and CDR3 extraction were performed with Decombinator tools. TCRs above a frequency of 2 per 1,000, corresponding to the top 1% of the tumor frequency distribution, were defined as expanded. Each repertoire was subsampled 100 times to 5,000 TCRs, after which Renyi diversity was computed with the R vegan package. CDR3 similarity networks were built from amino acid triplet string-kernel similarity, with CDR3s being connected when pairwise similarity was above 0.82. TCRdb ran its own pipeline on the public reads, namely fastp trimming at Q25 and MiXCR clone calling, and kept in-frame beta chains. Each entry is one CDR3 protein sequence, shown with its most common DNA and genes. The V and J calls come from TCRdb's annotation, not from the publication. The sample has some 44,000 distinct CDR3 sequences on record, roughly an eighth of them singletons. The ten top clones hold about 60% of the sample.

In the paper's terms, the time point label means: sample taken at primary tumor resection. The donors were about 71 patients from the lung TRACERx cohort who had early-stage, untreated non-small cell lung cancer. Without any cell sorting, TCR sequencing was performed on whole RNA extracted either from tumor and nontumor lung tissue or from cryopreserved PBMC samples. Patients were selected for TCR sequencing only if sufficient RNA was available from at least two tumor regions. The germline V gene (reference sequence) gives CDR1 as SGHAT and CDR2 as FQDESV. V is pruned by 3 bases and J by 1 base, leaving 3 bases of the junction without a gene match. Counted from cysteine to phenylalanine, this CDR3 has 16 amino acids. The retained sequence is limited to the CDR3, 48 bases, with the frame set at the first base. This clonotype was counted between two and nine times. Its antigen is unknown. No quality values exist for individual bases; no much larger clone is one base distant.

The sequence was obtained from a male donor with early-stage non-small cell lung cancer. The V and J genes are TRBV11-1 and TRBJ2-5, with TRBD2 identical over 12 junction bases. The source material was PBMCs, sampled at surgery. The DNA reads as follows: TGTGCCAGCAGCTTGTGGACTAGCGGGATCCAAGAGACCCAGTACTTC. It is translated as CASSLWTSGIQETQYF.